The entry below describes one T cell receptor (beta chain). Its antigen is unidentified. These data are taken from a study of shared clonotypes between healthy human individuals. Background on the study: Each donor's CD8 memory used one plate, CD8 naive two, each CD4 subset three.

Genomic DNA per cell subset filled all wells of several immunoSEQ plates. The data were produced by immunoSEQ multiplex PCR, yet TCRdb's version contains in-frame clones alone and is incomplete. The sample has around 2.1 million clones; 85% to 95% are singletons. Naive CD8 populations comprised CD45RO-negative cells positively selected for CCR7, excluding terminally differentiated effector memory CD45RA+ cells. Per germline, CDR1 SGHTA and CDR2 FQGNSA. The V and J ends lost 0 bases and 9 bases, in that order; junction bases with no gene match: 7. This CDR3 is 15 amino acids long. Study-level points and caveats: Blood was the sole source, and tissue repertoires probably differ. In general, naive subsets displayed greater estimated richness than memory subsets did.

This TCR was sampled from a man between 18 and 29 years old in good health. Some clones in this sample may be carry-over from other donors' samples. The sequenced sample was naive CD8+ T cells from PBMCs. The V call is TRBV7-2, the J call TRBJ2-1; 8 bases agree with TRBD1. CDR3 DNA sequence: TGTGCCAGCAGCTTAGCGGGGACAGGCGTCGGTGAGCAGTTCTTC. Translated, it gives CASSLAGTGVGEQFF.